This T cell receptor beta chain comes out of a study of T cells after yellow fever vaccination. Study conclusions and caveats: It was a weaker secondary response, yet one that peaked faster, at day 5 versus 15. Only a minor proportion of clonotypes was detected across both CD4 and CD8 compartments. Subsequent to the booster, the majority of primary-vaccination clones reappeared (96% CD4, about 90% CD8).

The CDR3 spans 12 residues. V shed 6 bases and J shed 7 bases, with 12 bases lying between them. TCRdb redid the calling of the 5' RACE reads with MiXCR, one entry per CDR3 protein. The table records 620,000 or so distinct CDR3 sequences, about a sixth of them present only once. For this clonotype: Its antigen is as yet unknown.

The specimen was PBMCs, collected 5 days after the first yellow fever vaccination. J is TRBJ1-1 and V is TRBV12-3 or TRBV12-4; the D gene is possibly TRBD1 (5 bases). The TCR sequence derives from a young man who received the YFV17D yellow fever vaccine. CDR3 loop: CASRGGGFEAFF. CDR3 sequence (DNA): TGTGCCAGCAGGGGGGGAGGGTTTGAAGCTTTCTTT.